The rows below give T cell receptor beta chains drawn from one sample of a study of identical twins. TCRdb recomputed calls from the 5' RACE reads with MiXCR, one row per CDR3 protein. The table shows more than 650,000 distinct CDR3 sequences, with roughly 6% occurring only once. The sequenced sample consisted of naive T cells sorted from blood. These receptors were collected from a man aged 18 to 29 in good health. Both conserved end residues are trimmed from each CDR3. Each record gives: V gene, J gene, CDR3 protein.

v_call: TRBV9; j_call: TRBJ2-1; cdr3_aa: ASSPSIRDRGTAWPI
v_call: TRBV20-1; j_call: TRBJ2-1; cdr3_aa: SARSDSSYNEQF
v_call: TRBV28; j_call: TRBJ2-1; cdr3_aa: ASRYRGNNEQF
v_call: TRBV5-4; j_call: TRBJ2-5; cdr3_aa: ASSLASGSGETQY
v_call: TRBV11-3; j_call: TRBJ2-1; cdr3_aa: ASSFHWREDSNEQF
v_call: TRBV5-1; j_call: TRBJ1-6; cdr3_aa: ASTNTENSPLH
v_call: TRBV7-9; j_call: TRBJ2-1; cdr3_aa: ASSPVGNVYEQF
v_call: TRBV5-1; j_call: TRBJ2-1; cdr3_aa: ASSRGLAGARLGEQF
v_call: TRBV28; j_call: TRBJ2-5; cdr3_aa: ASSLRVREETQY
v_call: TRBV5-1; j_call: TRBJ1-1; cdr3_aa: ASSFRTGGGGTEAF
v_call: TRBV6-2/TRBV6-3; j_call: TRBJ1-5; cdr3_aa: ASSSRDRPSNQPQH
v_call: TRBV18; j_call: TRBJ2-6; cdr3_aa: ASSPSGTALSGANVLT
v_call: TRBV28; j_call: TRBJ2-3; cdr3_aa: ASGGSLNSDTQY
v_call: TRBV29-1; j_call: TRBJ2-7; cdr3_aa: SVAPISTYEQY
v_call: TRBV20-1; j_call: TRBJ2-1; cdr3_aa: SARPVAGSSYNEQF
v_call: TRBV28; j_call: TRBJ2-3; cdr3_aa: ASSGTSGRLTDTQY
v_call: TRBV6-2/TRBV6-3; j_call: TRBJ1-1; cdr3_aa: ASSYSVWTPNTEAF
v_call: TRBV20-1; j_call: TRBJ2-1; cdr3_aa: SAGGLAGRTYNEQF
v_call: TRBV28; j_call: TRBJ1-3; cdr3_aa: ASSQTDSLSGNTIY
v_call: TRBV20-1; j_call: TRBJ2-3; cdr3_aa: SARDVGSGKRDTQY
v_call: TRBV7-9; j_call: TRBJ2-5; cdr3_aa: ATSAQETQY
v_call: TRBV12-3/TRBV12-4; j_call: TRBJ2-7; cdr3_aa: ASSLTGKFHEQY
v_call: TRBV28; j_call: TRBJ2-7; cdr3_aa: ASSSRGRAKDEQY